One T cell receptor (beta chain) is described in this entry. The CDR3 extends over 16 amino acids. The V gene end was trimmed by 1 base and the J gene end by 1 base; junction bases not matched to a gene: 6. Germline V lookup: CDR1 LNHDA, CDR2 SQIVND (reference sequence). The data are from a study of T cells after yellow fever vaccination. TCRdb passed the 5' RACE reads through MiXCR, listing each CDR3 protein once. The repertoire holds around 160,000 distinct CDR3 sequences, with more than 5.5% as singletons. This sample comprised CD4+ T cells sorted from PBMCs, obtained 5 days after the first yellow fever vaccination. The J gene is TRBJ2-5, the V gene TRBV19; TRBD1 matches 7 bases. The receptor comes from a man younger than 30 who received the YFV17D yellow fever vaccine. The DNA of the CDR3 is TGTGCCAGTAGTATAGGCCCCGGGACAGCCCAAGAGACCCAGTACTTC. Translated: CASSIGPGTAQETQYF.